This TCR beta chain was obtained from a study of OX40 agonist ivuxolimab in advanced cancers. Across the study: Patients received ivuxolimab, an intravenous treatment, every 2 weeks at 0.01 to 10 mg/kg.

The data were produced by immunoSEQ multiplex PCR, yet TCRdb's version contains in-frame clones alone and is incomplete. The sample lists roughly 36,000 clones, about 92% seen once, with 9.1% in the top ten. Of note for this clone: Its antigen is still unknown.

Trimming pared 0 bases from V and 3 bases from J, leaving 5 bases between. The CDR3 contains 13 residues. CDR1 is SSHAT, CDR2 FNYEAQ, per germline (reference sequence). Excluded were patients having autoimmune disease history or systemic immunosuppression. Samples of blood were obtained at baseline, on cycle 4 day 1, and on cycle 7 day 1. Points from the study as a whole: Both blood CD4+ and CD8+ T cells showed clonal growth by week 6 at 0.1 to 3.0 mg/kg.

This receptor was identified in an adult with an advanced solid tumor such as melanoma, head and neck, liver or kidney cancer. The genes are TRBV7-7 and TRBJ1-1; D not certain. Here the sequenced sample was CD4+ or CD8+ T cells sorted from blood, taken in a trial of the OX40 agonist ivuxolimab. CDR3 nucleotides: TGTGCCAGCAGCTTAGCGACGCACACTGAAGCTTTCTTT. Amino acids: CASSLATHTEAFF. The variable domain in full, with the rest retrieved from reference TRBV7-7 and TRBJ1-1, is GAGVSQSPRYKVTKRGQDVTLRCDPISSHATLYWYQQALGQGPEFLTYFNYEAQPDKSGLPSDRFSAERPEGSISTLTIQRTEQRDSAMYRCASSLATHTEAFFGQGTRLTVV.